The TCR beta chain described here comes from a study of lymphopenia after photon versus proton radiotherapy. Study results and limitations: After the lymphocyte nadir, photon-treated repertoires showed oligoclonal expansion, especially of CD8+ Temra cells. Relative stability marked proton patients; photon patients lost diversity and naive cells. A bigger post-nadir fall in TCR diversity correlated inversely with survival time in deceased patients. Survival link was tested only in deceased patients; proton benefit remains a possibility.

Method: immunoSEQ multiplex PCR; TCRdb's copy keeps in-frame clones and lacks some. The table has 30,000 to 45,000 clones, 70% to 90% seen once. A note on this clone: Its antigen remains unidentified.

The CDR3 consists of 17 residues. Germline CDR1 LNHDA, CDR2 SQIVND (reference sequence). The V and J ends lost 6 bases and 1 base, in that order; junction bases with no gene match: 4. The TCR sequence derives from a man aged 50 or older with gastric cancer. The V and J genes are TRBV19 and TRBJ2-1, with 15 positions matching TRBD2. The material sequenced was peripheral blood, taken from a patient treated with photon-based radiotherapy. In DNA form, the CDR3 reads TGTGCCAGTAGGGGACTAGCGGGAGGTAGTTCCTACAATGAGCAGTTCTTC. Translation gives CASRGLAGGSSYNEQFF.